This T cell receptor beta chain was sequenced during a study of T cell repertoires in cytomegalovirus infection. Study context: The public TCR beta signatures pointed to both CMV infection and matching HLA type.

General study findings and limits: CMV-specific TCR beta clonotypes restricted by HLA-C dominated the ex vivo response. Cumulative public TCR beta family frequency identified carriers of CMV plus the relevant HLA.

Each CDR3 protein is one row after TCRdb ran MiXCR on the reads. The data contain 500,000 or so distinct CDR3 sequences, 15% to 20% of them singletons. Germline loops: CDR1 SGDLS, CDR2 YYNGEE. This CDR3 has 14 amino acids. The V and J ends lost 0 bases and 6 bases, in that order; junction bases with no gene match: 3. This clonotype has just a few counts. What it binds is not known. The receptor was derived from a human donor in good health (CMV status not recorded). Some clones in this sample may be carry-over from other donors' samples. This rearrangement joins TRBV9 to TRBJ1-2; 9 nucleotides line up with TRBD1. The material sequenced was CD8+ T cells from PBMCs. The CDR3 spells CASSVAGQGNGYTF. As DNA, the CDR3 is TGTGCCAGCAGCGTAGCCGGACAGGGGAATGGCTACACCTTC. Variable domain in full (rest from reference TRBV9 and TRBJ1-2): DSGVTQTPKHLITATGQRVTLRCSPRSGDLSVYWYQQSLDQGLQFLIQYYNGEERAKGNILERFSAQQFPDLHSELNLSSLELGDSALYFCASSVAGQGNGYTFGSGTRLTVV.